These T cell receptor beta chains were read from a single sample in a study of cytomegalovirus exposure and HLA in healthy donors. Measured with immunoSEQ multiplex PCR; TCRdb has only the in-frame clones, and not every one. Of roughly 140,000 clones in the sample, roughly four fifths were seen once. The sample consisted of PBMCs. Receptor source: a man in his thirties or forties in good health and CMV-seropositive. The CDR3 runs from the conserved cysteine through the conserved F or W. The order of the fields is V gene, D gene, J gene, clone size, CDR3 DNA, CDR3 protein. D genes are given only for firm matches. Rows may omit the clone size; those that give it use once, few, many or a size class.

V: TRBV29-1; D: TRBD1; J: TRBJ2-1; size: .; DNA: TGCAGCGTCCGCAGTGAGACAGGGGAGAAGGACAATGAGCAGTTCTTC; CDR3: CSVRSETGEKDNEQFF
V: TRBV29-1; D: .; J: TRBJ1-2; size: few; DNA: TGCAGCGTTGACGATTTGAAAGCGAGAGGGCGCACCTTC; CDR3: CSVDDLKARGRTF
V: TRBV2; D: TRBD1; J: TRBJ1-5; size: .; DNA: TGTGCCAGCACTCCGGACAGGGGGGCTTATAGCAATCAGCCCCAGCATTTT; CDR3: CASTPDRGAYSNQPQHF
V: TRBV6-5; D: TRBD1; J: TRBJ1-2; size: .; DNA: TGTGCCAGCAGGACAGGGACCAACTATGGCTACACCTTC; CDR3: CASRTGTNYGYTF
V: TRBV6-5; D: .; J: TRBJ1-2; size: .; DNA: TGTGCCAGCAGTTATGGGGTAGGGGTCTATGGCTACACCTTC; CDR3: CASSYGVGVYGYTF
V: TRBV11-2; D: .; J: TRBJ2-7; size: .; DNA: TGTGCCAGCAGCTTAGGTAATAGCGGCTACGAGCAGTACTTC; CDR3: CASSLGNSGYEQYF
V: TRBV6-1; D: .; J: TRBJ2-7; size: .; DNA: TGTGCCAGCAGTGAATTGGAGGAGGCCTACGAGCAGTACTTC; CDR3: CASSELEEAYEQYF
V: TRBV18; D: .; J: TRBJ1-1; size: .; DNA: TGTGCCAGCTCACCCACTAAGAACACTGAAGCTTTCTTT; CDR3: CASSPTKNTEAFF
V: TRBV20-1; D: TRBD1; J: TRBJ1-1; size: .; DNA: TGCAGTGTCCAGGGGGACACTGAAGCTTTCTTT; CDR3: CSVQGDTEAFF
V: TRBV18; D: .; J: TRBJ2-5; size: .; DNA: TGTGCCAGCTCACCAAGTCGGACAATGCAAGAGACCCAGTACTTC; CDR3: CASSPSRTMQETQYF
V: TRBV18; D: .; J: TRBJ1-1; size: .; DNA: TGTGCCAGCTCAGTACAGGGTCCCAACACTGAAGCTTTCTTT; CDR3: CASSVQGPNTEAFF
V: TRBV6-5; D: .; J: TRBJ1-1; size: .; DNA: TGTGCCAGCAGTTACAGGGGGTTAATGAACACTGAAGCTTTCTTT; CDR3: CASSYRGLMNTEAFF
V: TRBV30; D: TRBD2; J: TRBJ2-2; size: once; DNA: TGTGCCTGGAGGACTAGCGGGACTTACACCGGGGAGCTGTTTTTT; CDR3: CAWRTSGTYTGELFF
V: TRBV18; D: TRBD1; J: TRBJ1-1; size: .; DNA: TGTGCCAGCTCACCGACAGGGAAAAGTGAAGCTTTCTTT; CDR3: CASSPTGKSEAFF
V: TRBV30; D: TRBD1; J: TRBJ1-6; size: .; DNA: TGTGCCTGGAGTGAAATACAGGGGAGAGGTTCACCCCTCCACTTT; CDR3: CAWSEIQGRGSPLHF
V: TRBV6-1; D: .; J: TRBJ2-7; size: few; DNA: TGTGCCAGCAGTTCCGCCGGGACTCGCTACGAGCAGTACTTC; CDR3: CASSSAGTRYEQYF
V: TRBV5-1; D: .; J: TRBJ2-1; size: .; DNA: TGCGCCAGCAGCTTGAACAGGGCCTACAATGAGCAGTTCTTC; CDR3: CASSLNRAYNEQFF
V: TRBV29-1; D: TRBD2; J: TRBJ2-3; size: .; DNA: TGCAGCGTTGAAGACCCGCGGGGGGACACAGATACGCAGTATTTT; CDR3: CSVEDPRGDTDTQYF
V: TRBV28; D: .; J: TRBJ2-5; size: .; DNA: TGTGCCAGCAGTTTTAGCAGACCCCAAAGGGAGACCCAGTACTTC; CDR3: CASSFSRPQRETQYF
V: TRBV6-6; D: .; J: TRBJ2-7; size: .; DNA: TGTGCCAGCAGTTACTCTGGCAACTACGAGCAGTACTTC; CDR3: CASSYSGNYEQYF
V: TRBV7-2; D: .; J: TRBJ1-2; size: .; DNA: TGTGCCAGCAGCTTACGGGGTAACTATGGCTACACCTTC; CDR3: CASSLRGNYGYTF
V: TRBV27; D: .; J: TRBJ2-1; size: .; DNA: TGTGCCAGCAGCAGGCGGGATGAGCAGTTCTTC; CDR3: CASSRRDEQFF
V: TRBV9; D: .; J: TRBJ2-5; size: .; DNA: TGTGCCAGCAGCGCCTCAGCACAGAGGACCCAGTACTTC; CDR3: CASSASAQRTQYF
V: TRBV19; D: TRBD1; J: TRBJ2-2; size: few; DNA: TGTGCCAGTAGTGTCCCAGGGGGCGGCACCGGGGAGCTGTTTTTT; CDR3: CASSVPGGGTGELFF
V: TRBV28; D: TRBD1; J: TRBJ2-2; size: .; DNA: TGTGCCAGCAGTTTTGGGGACAGGGTTGGCGGGGAGCTGTTTTTT; CDR3: CASSFGDRVGGELFF
V: TRBV5-4; D: TRBD1; J: TRBJ1-2; size: .; DNA: TGTGCCAGCAGTATAGATGGGACAGGGGACTATGGCTACACCTTC; CDR3: CASSIDGTGDYGYTF
V: TRBV7-9; D: TRBD1; J: TRBJ1-2; size: .; DNA: TGTGCCAGCAGCTCGGACCGGGACAGTTGGGGCTATGGCTACACCTTC; CDR3: CASSSDRDSWGYGYTF
V: TRBV7-8; D: TRBD1; J: TRBJ2-5; size: .; DNA: TGTGCCAGCAGCTTGAGGACAGGGGCCTCGGAGACCCAGTACTTC; CDR3: CASSLRTGASETQYF
V: TRBV2; D: .; J: TRBJ1-5; size: .; DNA: TGTGCCAGCAGGCGGGCAGTTGTTAGCAATCAGCCCCAGCATTTT; CDR3: CASRRAVVSNQPQHF
V: TRBV30; D: TRBD2; J: TRBJ2-3; size: .; DNA: TGTGCCTGGAGTATTAGCGGGGGCCGGGGGGATACGCAGTATTTT; CDR3: CAWSISGGRGDTQYF
V: TRBV18; D: .; J: TRBJ1-4; size: .; DNA: TGTGCCAGCTCACCACCAGGGGTAGTAGGTGAAAAACTGTTTTTT; CDR3: CASSPPGVVGEKLFF
V: TRBV14; D: TRBD2; J: TRBJ2-1; size: .; DNA: TGTGCCAGCAGCCTAGGACTAGCGGGACCCTACAATGAGCAGTTCTTC; CDR3: CASSLGLAGPYNEQFF
V: TRBV18; D: .; J: TRBJ2-4; size: once; DNA: TGTGCCAGCTCACAGACACTAGCCAAAAACATTCAGTACTTC; CDR3: CASSQTLAKNIQYF
V: TRBV12-5; D: .; J: TRBJ1-1; size: .; DNA: TGTGCTAGTGGTCCTAGGGGGATGAACACTGAAGCTTTCTTT; CDR3: CASGPRGMNTEAFF
V: TRBV19; D: .; J: TRBJ1-1; size: .; DNA: TGTGCCAGTAGTAGGCAGGTAACCACTGAAGCTTTCTTT; CDR3: CASSRQVTTEAFF
V: TRBV28; D: TRBD2; J: TRBJ2-3; size: .; DNA: TGTGCCAGCACAACTACTAGCGGGAGCACAGATACGCAGTATTTT; CDR3: CASTTTSGSTDTQYF
V: TRBV18; D: TRBD1; J: TRBJ1-3; size: .; DNA: TGTGCCAGCTCACCACCGACAGGGTACTCTGGAAACACCATATATTTT; CDR3: CASSPPTGYSGNTIYF
V: TRBV7-9; D: TRBD1; J: TRBJ2-7; size: .; DNA: TGTGCCAGCAGTCCCTACAGGGGTGTAAGGGGAACCTACGAGCAGTACTTC; CDR3: CASSPYRGVRGTYEQYF
V: TRBV28; D: TRBD1; J: TRBJ1-6; size: .; DNA: TGTGCCAGCATCTCCGGGACAGCCTATAATTCACCCCTCCACTTT; CDR3: CASISGTAYNSPLHF
V: TRBV5-1; D: .; J: TRBJ1-2; size: .; DNA: TGCGCCAGCAGCTTGACCACCCAGGGGCTAAGAGGCTACACCTTC; CDR3: CASSLTTQGLRGYTF
V: TRBV6-5; D: TRBD2; J: TRBJ2-5; size: .; DNA: TGTGCCAGCAGTTACGGGGGACTAAGCCAAGAGACCCAGTACTTC; CDR3: CASSYGGLSQETQYF
V: TRBV4-1; D: TRBD1; J: TRBJ2-7; size: few; DNA: TGCGCCAGCAGAGACTTGACAGGGGGAACCTACGAGCAGTACTTC; CDR3: CASRDLTGGTYEQYF
V: TRBV6-1; D: TRBD1; J: TRBJ2-7; size: .; DNA: TGTGCCAGCAGTCGGGACAGGGGAGACGAGCAGTACTTC; CDR3: CASSRDRGDEQYF
V: TRBV2; D: TRBD1; J: TRBJ2-6; size: .; DNA: TGTGCCAGCAGGGGGGACAGGGTGATGGCCAACGTCCTGACTTTC; CDR3: CASRGDRVMANVLTF
V: TRBV4-1; D: .; J: TRBJ2-1; size: .; DNA: TGCGCCAGCAGCCAAGATGCGGGGGCGGACATAGCGGATAACAATGAGCAGTTCTTC; CDR3: CASSQDAGADIADNNEQFF
V: TRBV25-1; D: .; J: TRBJ1-2; size: .; DNA: TGTGCCAGCAGTGCCCCAAGCGGGGGGGCGGTCTATGGCTACACCTTC; CDR3: CASSAPSGGAVYGYTF
V: TRBV6-1; D: TRBD2; J: TRBJ2-1; size: .; DNA: TGTGCCAGCAGTGAAGCGGCCAGCGGGAGACGGGGGGAGCAGTTCTTC; CDR3: CASSEAASGRRGEQFF
V: TRBV5-1; D: TRBD1; J: TRBJ2-7; size: .; DNA: TGCGCCAGCAGCCTGGACAGGCTACAGAACGAGCAGTACTTC; CDR3: CASSLDRLQNEQYF